This TCR beta chain was observed in a study of cytomegalovirus exposure and HLA in healthy donors. Study results and caveats: An observed cluster of highly shared sequence variants was recorded as a likely sequencing artifact. Reportedly, HLA-A and HLA-B alleles of most subjects were accurately predicted from TCR beta.

The primer mix had 60 Vbeta and 13 Jbeta primers. Method: immunoSEQ multiplex PCR; TCRdb's copy keeps in-frame clones and lacks some. The table shows 100,000 to 150,000 clones, with about three quarters occurring only once. Regarding donors, all were healthy bone marrow donors. This clone was seen more than once but under ten times. The antigen is undetermined. Different DNA sequences within this sample yield the same CDR3. Germline-derived CDR1 and CDR2 are DFQATT and SNEGSKA (reference sequence). The CDR3 spans 10 residues. V gave up 3 bases and J gave up 8 bases, with 5 bases separating them. The source material was PBMCs. The chain joins TRBV20-1 to TRBJ2-1; weak D call: TRBD2 (5 bases). This clonotype was sampled from a woman in her late teens or twenties in good health and CMV-seronegative. The CDR3 here is CSARRDEQFF. The CDR3, as DNA: TGCAGTGCTAGGCGGGATGAGCAGTTCTTC.